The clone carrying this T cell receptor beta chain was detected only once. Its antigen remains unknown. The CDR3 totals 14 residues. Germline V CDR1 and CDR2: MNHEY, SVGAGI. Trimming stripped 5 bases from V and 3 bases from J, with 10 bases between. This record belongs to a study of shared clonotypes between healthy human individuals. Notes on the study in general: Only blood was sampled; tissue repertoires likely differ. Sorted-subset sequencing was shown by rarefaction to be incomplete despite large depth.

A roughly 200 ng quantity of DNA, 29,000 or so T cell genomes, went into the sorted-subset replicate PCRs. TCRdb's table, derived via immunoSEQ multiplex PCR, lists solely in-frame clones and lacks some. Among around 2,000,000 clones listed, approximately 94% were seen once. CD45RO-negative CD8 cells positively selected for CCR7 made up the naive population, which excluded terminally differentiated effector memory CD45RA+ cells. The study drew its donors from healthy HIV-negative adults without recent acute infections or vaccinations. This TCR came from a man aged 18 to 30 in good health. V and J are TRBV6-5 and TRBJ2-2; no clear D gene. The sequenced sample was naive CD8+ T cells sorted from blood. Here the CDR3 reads CASSNQLYTGELFF. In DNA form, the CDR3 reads TGTGCCAGCAGTAACCAACTCTACACCGGGGAGCTGTTTTTT.